This T cell receptor beta chain was captured in a study of blood T cell repertoires in COVID-19. Study summary: Specimens from acute and convalescent COVID-19 originated in the United States, Italy and Spain. PBMCs, B-cell-depleted T cells, or T cells provided the cDNA or gDNA that made up the material.

Per the original data handling: Amplification of reference gene primers was used by the study to estimate nucleated cell counts. Data came from immunoSEQ multiplex PCR; TCRdb stores just in-frame clones and leaves some out. That table furnishes V, J and clone size, whereas the DNA furnished D and trimming. The sample shows over 60,000 clones, 88% of them seen only once. V lost 7 bases, J lost 7 bases, and 17 bases lay in between. The CDR3 is 13 residues long. The germline CDR1 and CDR2 sequences are SQVTM and ANQGSEA. The chain links TRBV29-1 to TRBJ2-1; weak D call: TRBD2 (6 bases). The sequence was obtained from a man between 65 and 85 years old with active or convalescent COVID-19. The sample was peripheral blood. CDR3 coding DNA: TGCAGCGCAGGGAAAGTCGGGAGAAATGAGCAGTTCTTC. This codes for CSAGKVGRNEQFF.